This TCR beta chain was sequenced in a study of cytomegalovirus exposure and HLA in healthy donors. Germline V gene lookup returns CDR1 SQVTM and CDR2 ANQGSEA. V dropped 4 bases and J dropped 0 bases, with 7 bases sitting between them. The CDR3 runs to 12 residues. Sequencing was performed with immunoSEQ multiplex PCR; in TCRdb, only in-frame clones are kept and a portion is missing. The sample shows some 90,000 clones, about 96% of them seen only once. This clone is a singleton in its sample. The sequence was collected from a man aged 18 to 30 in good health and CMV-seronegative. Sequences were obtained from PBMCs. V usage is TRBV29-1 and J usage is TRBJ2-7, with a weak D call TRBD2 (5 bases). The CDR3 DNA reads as TGCAGCGTTGGGGAGAGCTCCTACGAGCAGTACTTC. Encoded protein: CSVGESSYEQYF.